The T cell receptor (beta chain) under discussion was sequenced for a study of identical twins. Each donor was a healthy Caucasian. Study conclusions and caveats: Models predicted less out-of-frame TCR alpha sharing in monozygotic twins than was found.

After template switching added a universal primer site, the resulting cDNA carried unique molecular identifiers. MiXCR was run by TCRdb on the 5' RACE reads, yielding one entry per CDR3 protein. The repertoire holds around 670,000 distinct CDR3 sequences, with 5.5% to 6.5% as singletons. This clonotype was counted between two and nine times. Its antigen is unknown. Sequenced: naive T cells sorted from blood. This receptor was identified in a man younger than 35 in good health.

The CDR3 is CAISDPGTDPYEQYF. The CDR3 coding sequence is TGTGCCATCAGCGACCCCGGGACGGACCCCTACGAGCAGTACTTC. V and J are TRBV10-3 and TRBJ2-7; the D call may be TRBD1 or TRBD2 (5 bases each). Trimming removed 6 bases at V and 2 bases at J, with 17 bases between. Germline loops: CDR1 ENHRY, CDR2 SYGVKD. The length of the CDR3 is 15 residues.